This T cell receptor beta chain was identified during a study of T cells after yellow fever vaccination. Study-wide findings and caveats: Abundant clonotypes from the bulk population could get into FACS-sorted repertoires as contaminants. Some clonotypes were seen in both the CD4 and the CD8 compartments. These made up a small share and likely arose from convergent recombination.

V lost 5 bases and J lost 3; bases outside the gene matches: 2. The CDR3 length is 15 residues. Per germline, CDR1 SGHVS and CDR2 FQNEAQ. Details on this clonotype: No antigen is known for it.

Production of TCR cDNA was by 5'RACE template switching, which also added a universal primer site and UMIs. TCRdb used MiXCR to reprocess the 5' RACE reads, holding one entry per CDR3 protein. The top ten hold roughly 18% of the sample, which has 300,000 or so distinct CDR3 sequences, roughly 8% seen once. This material consisted of PBMCs, taken approximately 40 days after the first yellow fever vaccination. The sequence derives from a man between 18 and 35 years old who received the YFV17D yellow fever vaccine. This chain joins TRBV7-8 and TRBJ2-1; 12 bases line up with TRBD2. The chain's CDR3 is CASSRLAGVYNEQFF. The CDR3 region has the DNA TGTGCCAGCAGCCGACTAGCGGGAGTCTACAATGAGCAGTTCTTC.